These 10 T cell receptor beta chains share one sample of origin, sequenced in a study of blood T cell repertoires in COVID-19. TCRdb's copy holds only in-frame clones and misses some; the assay was immunoSEQ multiplex PCR. Here the sample spans around 130,000 clones, approximately 85% being singletons. Sequenced: peripheral blood. The receptors originated from a human donor in a cohort sampled during active COVID-19.

This chain uses TRBV6-2 or TRBV6-3 with TRBJ2-1, with D hard to call. The CDR3 contains 15 residues. Germline loops: CDR1 MNHEY, CDR2 SVGEGT. The V and J ends lost 2 bases and 6 bases respectively, with 14 bases between them. The CDR3 region has the DNA TGTGCCAGCAGTTACGGGCACCAGATTCTCAATGAGCAGTTCTTC. Amino acids: CASSYGHQILNEQFF.

The J gene is TRBJ2-5, the V gene TRBV7-2; possibly TRBD1 for D (6 bases). V was cut by 5 bases and J by 0 bases, with 16 bases left in between. This CDR3 region has 16 residues. Germline CDR1 and CDR2: SGHTA and FQGNSA. CDR3 protein: CASSKLDSWYQETQYF. The CDR3 bases are TGTGCCAGCAGCAAGTTGGACAGTTGGTACCAAGAGACCCAGTACTTC.

The chain joins TRBV27 to TRBJ1-5; D remains unclear. V dropped 5 bases and J dropped 0 bases, with 11 bases sitting between them. CDR1 is MNHEY and CDR2 is SMNVEV in the germline V gene (reference sequence). The CDR3 length is 15 residues. CDR3 in DNA: TGTGCCAGCAGTCCCCGCAGGAATAGCAATCAGCCCCAGCATTTT. It is translated as CASSPRRNSNQPQHF.

V and J are TRBV5-6 and TRBJ2-3; the match to TRBD2 covers 7 bases. V shed 0 bases and J 4 bases; nucleotides not matched to a gene: 8. CDR3 length: 16 residues. Germline-derived CDR1 and CDR2 are SGHDT and YYEEEE. The CDR3 region has the DNA TGTGCCAGCAGCTTGGGGCTAGCGGTTAGGGCAGATACGCAGTATTTT. Residues: CASSLGLAVRADTQYF.

The genes are TRBV5-1 and TRBJ2-2; D is unresolved. Trimming shortened V by 1 base and J by 2 bases, and 12 bases separated the two germline ends. CDR1 is SGHRS, CDR2 YFSETQ, per germline. This CDR3 comprises 16 residues. The CDR3 protein is CASSLTPSTNTGELFF. The CDR3 DNA reads TGCGCCAGCAGCTTGACACCTTCCACAAACACCGGGGAGCTGTTTTTT. The whole variable domain, remainder taken from reference TRBV5-1 and TRBJ2-2, is KAGVTQTPRYLIKTRGQQVTLSCSPISGHRSVSWYQQTPGQGLQFLFEYFSETQRNKGNFPGRFSGRQFSNSRSEMNVSTLELGDSALYLCASSLTPSTNTGELFFGEGSRLTVL.

The chain couples TRBV3-1 (or the pseudogene TRBV3-2) to TRBJ2-3; 9 bases fit TRBD2. Germline CDR1 and CDR2: LGHDT and YNNKEL (reference sequence). V was clipped by 1 base and J by 2 bases; unmatched bases: 1. The CDR3 length is 15 residues. Here the CDR3 DNA reads TGTGCCAGCAGCCAAGGACTAGCGGTCACAGATACGCAGTATTTT. Protein sequence: CASSQGLAVTDTQYF.

V usage is TRBV19 and J usage is TRBJ2-1; 9 bases align to TRBD2. CDR3 length equals 17 residues. Germline CDR1 reads LNHDA; CDR2 reads SQIVND (reference sequence). V was clipped by 3 bases and J by 6 bases; unmatched bases: 12. The CDR3 sequence is CASSMASGIGVPNEQFF. CDR3 nucleotides: TGTGCCAGTAGTATGGCTAGCGGGATTGGGGTTCCCAATGAGCAGTTCTTC.

The chain has TRBV4-3 and TRBJ2-2; 9 bases fit TRBD2. CDR1 and CDR2 (germline): LGHNA, YSLEER. J gave up 3 bases and V 1 base, and 3 bases lay outside the gene matches. This CDR3 has 16 amino acids. The CDR3 nucleotides read TGCGCCAGCAGCCAAGTTAGCGGGAGCTACACCGGGGAGCTGTTTTTT. The encoded protein is CASSQVSGSYTGELFF.

This chain joins TRBV10-2 and TRBJ2-3, with a possible D match to TRBD2 (6 bases). Germline assignment: CDR1 WSHSY and CDR2 SAAADI. Trimming shortened V by 6 bases and J by 6 bases, and 13 bases separated the two germline ends. The length of the CDR3 is 13 residues. CDR3 bases: TGCGCCAGCAGGTCTCTAGCGTCTGATACGCAGTATTTT. This translates into CASRSLASDTQYF.

The rearrangement joins TRBV19 to TRBJ1-5; 11 bases fit TRBD1. The CDR3 contains 17 residues. The germline V gene encodes CDR1 LNHDA and CDR2 SQIVND (reference sequence). V was clipped by 8 bases and J by 2 bases; unmatched bases: 11. CDR3 sequence reads: CASRAGTGGIGNQPQHF. For the CDR3, the DNA is TGTGCCAGTCGCGCCGGGACAGGGGGAATAGGCAATCAGCCCCAGCATTTT. The whole variable domain, remainder taken from reference TRBV19 and TRBJ1-5, is DGGITQSPKYLFRKEGQNVTLSCEQNLNHDAMYWYRQDPGQGLRLIYYSQIVNDFQKGDIAEGYSVSREKKESFPLTVTSAQKNPTAFYLCASRAGTGGIGNQPQHFGDGTRLSIL.